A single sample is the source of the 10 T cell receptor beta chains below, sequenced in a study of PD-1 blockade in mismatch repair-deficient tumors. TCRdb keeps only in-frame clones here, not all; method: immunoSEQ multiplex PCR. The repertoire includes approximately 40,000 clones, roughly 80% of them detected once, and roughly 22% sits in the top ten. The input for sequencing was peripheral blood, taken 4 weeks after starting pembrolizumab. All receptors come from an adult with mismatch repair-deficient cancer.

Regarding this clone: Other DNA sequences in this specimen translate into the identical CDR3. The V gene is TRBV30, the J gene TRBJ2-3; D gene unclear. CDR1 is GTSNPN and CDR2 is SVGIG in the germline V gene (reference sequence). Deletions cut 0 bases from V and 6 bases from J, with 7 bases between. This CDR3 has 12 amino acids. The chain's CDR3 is CAWSVLVDTQYF. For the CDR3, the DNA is TGTGCCTGGAGTGTACTGGTGGATACGCAGTATTTT.

The CDR3 loop reads CASSSGGTGVQYQFF. As DNA, the CDR3 is TGTGCCAGCAGCTCTGGGGGCACAGGGGTACAGTACCAGTTCTTC. This chain joins TRBV11-3 and TRBJ2-1; the match to TRBD1 covers 7 bases. The CDR3 extends over 15 amino acids. V gave up 4 bases and J gave up 13 bases; unmatched junction bases: 16. Germline values: CDR1 SGHNT, CDR2 YENEEA. The full variable domain, its missing parts supplied by reference TRBV11-3 and TRBJ2-1, is EAGVVQSPRYKIIEKKQPVAFWCNPISGHNTLYWYLQNLGQGPELLIRYENEEAVDDSQLPKDRFSAERLKGVDSTLKIQPAELGDSAVYLCASSSGGTGVQYQFFGPGTRLTVL.

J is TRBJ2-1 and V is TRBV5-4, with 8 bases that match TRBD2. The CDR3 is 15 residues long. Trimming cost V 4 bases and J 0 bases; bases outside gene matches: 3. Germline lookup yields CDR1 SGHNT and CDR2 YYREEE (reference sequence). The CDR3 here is CASSVSGGSYNEQFF. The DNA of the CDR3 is TGTGCCAGCAGCGTAAGCGGGGGCTCCTACAATGAGCAGTTCTTC. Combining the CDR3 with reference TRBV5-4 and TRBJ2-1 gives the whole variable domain ETGVTQSPTHLIKTRGQQVTLRCSSQSGHNTVSWYQQALGQGPQFIFQYYREEENGRGNFPPRFSGLQFPNYSSELNVNALELDDSALYLCASSVSGGSYNEQFFGPGTRLTVL.

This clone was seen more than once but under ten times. Here the CDR3 reads CASSFRAGYGYTF. Here the CDR3 DNA reads TGTGCCAGCAGCTTCAGGGCTGGGTATGGCTACACCTTC. The rearrangement uses TRBV7-9 and TRBJ1-2; maybe TRBD1 (5 bases). The germline V gene has CDR1 SEHNR and CDR2 FQNEAQ (reference sequence). Trimming removed 3 bases at V and 5 bases at J, with 10 bases between. The CDR3 is made up of 13 amino acids.

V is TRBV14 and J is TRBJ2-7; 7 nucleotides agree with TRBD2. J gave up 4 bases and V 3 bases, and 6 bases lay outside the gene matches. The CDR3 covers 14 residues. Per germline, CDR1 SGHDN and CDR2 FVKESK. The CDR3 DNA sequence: TGTGCCAGCAGCCAGGCGGGAGTGGGGTACGAGCAGTACTTC. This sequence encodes CASSQAGVGYEQYF. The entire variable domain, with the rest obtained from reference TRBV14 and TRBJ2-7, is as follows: EAGVTQFPSHSVIEKGQTVTLRCDPISGHDNLYWYRRVMGKEIKFLLHFVKESKQDESGMPNNRFLAERTGGTYSTLKVQPAELEDSGVYFCASSQAGVGYEQYFGPGTRLTVT.

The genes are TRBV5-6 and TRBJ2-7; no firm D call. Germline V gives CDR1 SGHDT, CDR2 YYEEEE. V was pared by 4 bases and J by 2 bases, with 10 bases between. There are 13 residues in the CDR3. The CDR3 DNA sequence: TGTGCCAGCAGCACCGGACCGGCCTACGAGCAGTACTTC. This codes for CASSTGPAYEQYF.

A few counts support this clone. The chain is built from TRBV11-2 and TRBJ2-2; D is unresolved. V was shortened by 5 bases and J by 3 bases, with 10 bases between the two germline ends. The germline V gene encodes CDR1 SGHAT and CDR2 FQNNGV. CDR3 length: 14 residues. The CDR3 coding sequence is TGTGCCAGCAGCCCTTTTCCGGACACCGGGGAGCTGTTTTTT. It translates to CASSPFPDTGELFF. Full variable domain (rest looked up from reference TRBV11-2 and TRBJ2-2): EAGVAQSPRYKIIEKRQSVAFWCNPISGHATLYWYQQILGQGPKLLIQFQNNGVVDDSQLPKDRFSAERLKGVDSTLKIQPAKLEDSAVYLCASSPFPDTGELFFGEGSRLTVL.

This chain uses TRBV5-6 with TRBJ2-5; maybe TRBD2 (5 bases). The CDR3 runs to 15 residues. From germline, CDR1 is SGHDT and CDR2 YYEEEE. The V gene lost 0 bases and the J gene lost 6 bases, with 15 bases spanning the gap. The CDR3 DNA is TGTGCCAGCAGCTTGGACGCTAGCTCTCGCCAGACCCAGTACTTC. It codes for CASSLDASSRQTQYF.

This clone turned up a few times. The CDR3 DNA reads TGTGCCAGCAGCCAAGGTACAGTGGAGCAGTTCTTC. Its translation: CASSQGTVEQFF. The chain recombines TRBV14 with TRBJ2-1; D ambiguous. The germline V gene encodes CDR1 SGHDN and CDR2 FVKESK. The CDR3 is 12 amino acids. The V end was cut by 1 base, the J end by 10 bases, with 8 bases between.

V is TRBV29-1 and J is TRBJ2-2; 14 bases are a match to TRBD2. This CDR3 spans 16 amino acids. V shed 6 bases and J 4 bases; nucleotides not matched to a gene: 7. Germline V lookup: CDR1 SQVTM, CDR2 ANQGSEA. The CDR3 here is CSVGLAGGSGTGELFF. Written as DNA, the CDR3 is TGCAGCGTCGGACTAGCGGGAGGTTCCGGCACCGGGGAGCTGTTTTTT.